This paragraph covers one T cell receptor (beta chain) sequence. Its target is not known. This entry belongs to a study of T cells expressing NK-cell markers. Whole-study context: Source material for TCR beta repertoires consisted of sorted CD3+CD56+NKG2C+, CD3+CD56+NKG2C- and CD3+CD56-NKG2C+ T cells.

Findings and limits, study-wide: Each of roughly 6 donors carried dominant NKG2C+ clonotypes accounting for roughly 1.0-7.0% of CD8+ T cells.

This CDR3 region has 15 residues. With UMIs, 5'RACE template switching was used to make TCR beta cDNA. Using the 5' RACE reads, TCRdb records one entry per CDR3 protein without DNA. The table gives tens of thousands of distinct CDR3 sequences; the top ten clones make up roughly three fifths of it. The V call is TRBV23-1, the J call TRBJ2-7; the D call of TRBD2 rests on TCRdb alone, since no DNA is present to check it. TRBV23-1 is recorded as an ORF, its role being uncertain. What was sequenced was blood T cells: a sorted CD56 or NKG2C T cell subset, CD4+ or CD8+ T cells, or bulk PBMC T cells (not recorded which). This receptor was obtained from a woman between 18 and 70 years old in good health. The CDR3: CASSQSGTDTYEQYF.